The 6 T cell receptor beta chains presented below share a single source sample, sequenced in a study of T cell clones after liver transplantation. Clones were sequenced by immunoSEQ multiplex PCR, and TCRdb holds only the in-frame ones, with some missing. The data hold tens of thousands of clones, with 80% to 85% observed a single time. The sequencing here drew on CD4+ T cells from blood, taken approximately 3.5 years after liver transplant. The receptors originated from a human patient who received a liver transplant. Some T cells may arise from the graft donor.

This clone has a count of ten or more. The chain uses TRBV19 and TRBJ2-1; 7 bases align to TRBD1. Germline CDR1 reads LNHDA; CDR2 reads SQIVND (reference sequence). V gave up 10 bases and J gave up 6 bases; unmatched junction bases: 15. The CDR3 has 15 amino acids. CDR3: CATDDGRGQSNEQFF. CDR3 nucleotides: TGTGCCACCGACGATGGACGGGGACAGTCCAATGAGCAGTTCTTC. Supplemented by reference TRBV19 and TRBJ2-1, the full variable domain reads DGGITQSPKYLFRKEGQNVTLSCEQNLNHDAMYWYRQDPGQGLRLIYYSQIVNDFQKGDIAEGYSVSREKKESFPLTVTSAQKNPTAFYLCATDDGRGQSNEQFFGPGTRLTVL.

The rearrangement links TRBV5-4 to TRBJ2-5; 7 bases line up with TRBD2. The CDR3 has 13 amino acids. Trimming took 2 bases from V and 4 from J; bases not matched to a gene: 2. CDR1 SGHNT and CDR2 YYREEE come from the germline V gene (reference sequence). The CDR3 here is CASSFWGGETQYF. The CDR3 bases are TGTGCCAGCAGCTTCTGGGGGGGAGAGACCCAGTACTTC.

The chain joins TRBV28 to TRBJ2-7; 7 positions match TRBD2. CDR3 length: 16 residues. The V gene end was trimmed by 2 bases and the J gene end by 0 bases; junction bases not matched to a gene: 7. Per germline, CDR1 MDHEN and CDR2 SYDVKM. CDR3 region: CASSLVTSVFSYEQYF. DNA for the CDR3: TGTGCCAGCAGTTTAGTCACTAGCGTATTCTCCTACGAGCAGTACTTC.

V is TRBV7-8 and J is TRBJ1-2, with TRBD1 matching 8 bases. CDR3 length equals 13 residues. Losses at the gene ends were 1 base for V and 13 bases for J; bases not matched to a gene: 8. Per germline, CDR1 SGHVS and CDR2 FQNEAQ. The CDR3 loop is CASSLGRTGKLTF. The DNA for the CDR3 is TGTGCCAGCAGCTTAGGTCGGACAGGGAAACTCACCTTC.

The V call is TRBV9, the J call TRBJ2-1; possibly TRBD1 or TRBD2 for D (5 bases each). The V end lost 1 base, the J end lost 3 bases, and 8 bases lay between the germline ends. The CDR3 sequence is 14 residues long. Germline loops: CDR1 SGDLS, CDR2 YYNGEE. The CDR3 DNA reads as TGTGCCAGCAGCGTAAGGGGACGCTACAATGAGCAGTTCTTC. The encoded protein is CASSVRGRYNEQFF. The variable domain in full, with the rest retrieved from reference TRBV9 and TRBJ2-1, is DSGVTQTPKHLITATGQRVTLRCSPRSGDLSVYWYQQSLDQGLQFLIQYYNGEERAKGNILERFSAQQFPDLHSELNLSSLELGDSALYFCASSVRGRYNEQFFGPGTRLTVL.

The J gene is TRBJ2-7, the V gene TRBV19; TRBD1 matches 7 bases. Germline V gene lookup returns CDR1 LNHDA and CDR2 SQIVND (reference sequence). V shed 6 bases, J shed 3 bases, and the junction held 8 bases outside the gene matches. The CDR3 runs 14 residues. This CDR3 reads CASRPGQNLYEQYF. DNA of the CDR3: TGTGCCAGTAGGCCGGGACAGAACCTCTACGAGCAGTACTTC.